This T cell receptor (beta chain) comes out of a study of T cell repertoires and Cas9 in healthy adults (dated by TCRdb to 2016 to 2018). About the full investigation: Multi-effector potency, cytotoxicity and lineage determination within the CD4 and CD8 compartments were characterized for SpCas9-reactive T cells. Preexisting T cell immunity against the Streptococcus pyogenes Cas9 nuclease (SpCas9) used in CRISPR gene editing was examined in the study.

Donors were healthy humans. Study-wide conclusions, independent of this receptor: In vitro, SpCas9-reactive regulatory T cells were reported to reduce the proliferation and function of SpCas9-reactive effector T cells.

The method was the immunoSEQ multiplex PCR assay. Held by TCRdb, this immuneACCESS table contains in-frame sequences only and omits some clones. Under half of the omission traces to an unresolved V gene where checked; the cause of the rest is unknown. The sample table contains more than 12,000 clones; only one count was recorded for approximately 88% of them. Together, the top ten hold roughly 2% of the sample. Inclusive of the bounding cysteine and phenylalanine, the CDR3 is 14 residues long. Only CDR3 DNA is held: 42 bases, read in frame from base 1. Trimming takes 2 bases off V and 5 bases off J; junction bases not matched to a gene: 4. The CDR1 and CDR2 encoded by the germline V gene (reference sequence) are SEHNR and FQNEAQ. Notes on this clone: Which antigen it targets is not known. Base quality data are lacking; no much larger clone is found one base away.

Sequenced input: Tregs (CD4+, CD25+, CD127-, CD137-, CD154-) from PBMCs; culture status not recorded. In this chain, TRBV7-9 is recombined with TRBJ2-7; 9 central nucleotides agree with TRBD1. The sequence came from a human donor in good health. The base sequence is TGTGCCAGCAGCTTAACAGGGGGCGCGGACGAGCAGTACTTC. It translates as CASSLTGGADEQYF.